The next 5 T cell receptor beta chains were all read from a single sample in a study of T cell responses to AZD1222 COVID-19 vaccine. The assay was immunoSEQ multiplex PCR, and TCRdb's table has in-frame clones only and misses some. The top ten clones hold 1.5% to 2% of a sample with roughly 150,000 clones, approximately 90% of them seen once. Sequencing used peripheral blood, obtained on day 0 of AZD1222 vaccination. The receptors stem from an adult in good health.

The chain uses TRBV28 and TRBJ2-7; D is ambiguous. Deletions cut 1 base from V and 0 bases from J, with 13 bases between. The CDR3 spans 16 residues. CDR1 is MDHEN and CDR2 is SYDVKM in the germline V gene. CDR3 loop: CASSLLGQRSSYEQYF. DNA of the CDR3: TGTGCCAGCAGTTTATTGGGTCAGAGATCCTCCTACGAGCAGTACTTC.

The chain links TRBV15 to TRBJ2-7, with unresolved D. Trimming cost V 0 bases and J 0 bases, with 12 bases left between them. Germline assignment: CDR1 LNHNV and CDR2 YYDKDF (reference sequence). The CDR3 spans 16 residues. CDR3 sequence reads: CATSRDLPPNSYEQYF. The CDR3 DNA sequence: TGTGCCACCAGCAGAGATCTTCCCCCCAACTCCTACGAGCAGTACTTC. The whole variable domain, filled in from reference TRBV15 and TRBJ2-7, reads DAMVIQNPRYQVTQFGKPVTLSCSQTLNHNVMYWYQQKSSQAPKLLFHYYDKDFNNEADTPDNFQSRRPNTSFCFLDIRSPGLGDTAMYLCATSRDLPPNSYEQYFGPGTRLTVT.

The chain has TRBV4-1 and TRBJ1-5, with D possibly being TRBD1 (5 bases). This CDR3 comprises 15 residues. Trimming took off 3 bases at V and 6 bases at J, with 15 bases between the two ends. Germline V gene data show CDR1 as MGHRA and CDR2 as YSYEKL. The chain's CDR3 is CASSHNSQGTQPQHF. CDR3 DNA sequence: TGCGCCAGCAGCCACAATTCCCAGGGAACTCAGCCCCAGCATTTT.

The rearrangement links TRBV24-1 to TRBJ1-5; 8 nucleotides agree with TRBD1. The CDR3 is made up of 13 amino acids. Trimming removed 7 bases from V and 3 bases from J; junction bases left unmatched: 1. Germline V lookup: CDR1 KGHDR, CDR2 SFDVKD. CDR3 sequence reads: CATRDRDNQPQHF. In nucleotides, the CDR3 is TGTGCCACCAGGGACAGGGACAATCAGCCCCAGCATTTT.

The chain couples TRBV7-9 to TRBJ2-5; D not resolved. CDR3 length: 13 amino acids. Germline V gene data show CDR1 as SEHNR and CDR2 as FQNEAQ (reference sequence). With 5 bases removed from V and 5 bases from J, the gap between germline ends came to 12 bases. The CDR3 nucleotides are TGTGCCAGCAGCGCAGTGTCCGTCGAGACCCAGTACTTC. Its protein is CASSAVSVETQYF.